Detailed here is one T cell receptor (beta chain). The source of the sample is a study of T cells expressing NK-cell markers. This CDR3 contains 13 residues. Germline V lookup: CDR1 ENHRY, CDR2 SYGVKD. TCRdb processed the 5' RACE reads again and assigns one entry to each CDR3 protein, with no DNA. Its clone listing holds about 160,000 distinct CDR3 sequences. Input material: blood T cells: a sorted CD56 or NKG2C T cell subset, CD4+ or CD8+ T cells, or bulk PBMC T cells (not recorded which). This sequence was found in a man aged 18 to 70 in good health. The chain uses TRBV10-3 and TRBJ1-4. The CDR3: CAISESEGEKLFF.